A selection of T cell receptor beta chains follows, all from one sample in a study of blood T cell repertoires in COVID-19. Profiled with immunoSEQ multiplex PCR; TCRdb holds only in-frame clones, not every one. Altogether about 260,000 clones are present, more than 70% being singletons, with the ten largest covering around 2.5%. The sample comprised peripheral blood. The receptors shown here come from a woman aged 45-59 years with acute or convalescent COVID-19. The CDR3 runs from the conserved cysteine through the conserved F or W. A D gene is named only where the DNA matches it firmly. Only some rows state a clone size, as once, few, many or a class for expanded clones.

d_call,cdr3_length,clone_size,j_call,v_call,cdr3_nt,cdr3_aa
-,14,-,TRBJ1-1,TRBV14,TGTGCCAGCAGCCAAGGGGTGGTCGTCAGGGGAGCTTTCTTT,CASSQGVVVRGAFF
TRBD1,17,once,TRBJ2-1,TRBV28,TGTGCCAGCAGAACAATGACAGGGGGCGCATCCAACAATGAGCAGTTCTTC,CASRTMTGGASNNEQFF
-,14,-,TRBJ2-7,TRBV18,TGTGCCAGCTCACCAGGGCAGAAGACCTACGAGCAGTACTTC,CASSPGQKTYEQYF
TRBD1,14,-,TRBJ2-5,TRBV6-2/TRBV6-3,TGTGCCAGCAGTTCCGACAGGGCGGGTGAGACCCAGTACTTC,CASSSDRAGETQYF
-,16,-,TRBJ2-1,TRBV5-1,TGCGCCAGCAGCGGTACGACAGGAAGCTCCTACAATGAGCAGTTCTTC,CASSGTTGSSYNEQFF
-,14,few,TRBJ2-7,TRBV6-1,TGTGCCAGCAGTGAAGTGGGCGGGTCCCGCGAGCAGTACTTC,CASSEVGGSREQYF
-,14,once,TRBJ1-1,TRBV6-5,TGTGCCAGCACCGAATGGGGGCGGAACACTGAAGCTTTCTTT,CASTEWGRNTEAFF
-,15,once,TRBJ2-1,TRBV19,TGTGCCAGTAGTATATCGGGAGCCATCGACAATGAGCAGTTCTTC,CASSISGAIDNEQFF
TRBD1,15,-,TRBJ1-1,TRBV6-1,TGTGCCAGCAGTGAATGGGGACAGATGAACACTGAAGCTTTCTTT,CASSEWGQMNTEAFF
TRBD1,14,few,TRBJ2-7,TRBV30,TGTGCCTGGAGCGTGGGACAGGGGGCCTACGAGCAGTACTTC,CAWSVGQGAYEQYF
TRBD2,14,few,TRBJ2-2,TRBV28,TGTGCCACCAGGACTAGCGGAAACACCGGGGAGCTGTTTTTT,CATRTSGNTGELFF
TRBD2,13,few,TRBJ2-7,TRBV6-5,TGTGCCAGCAGACTAGCGGGACCCTACGAGCAGTACTTC,CASRLAGPYEQYF
-,13,-,TRBJ1-4,TRBV5-1,TGCGCCAGCAGCTCACAGGGATCTGAAAAACTGTTTTTT,CASSSQGSEKLFF
-,15,-,TRBJ2-3,TRBV5-1,TGCGCCAGCAGCTTTAGCGGAGCCCGCACAGATACGCAGTATTTT,CASSFSGARTDTQYF
TRBD2,17,few,TRBJ2-7,TRBV2,TGTGCCAGCAGGGCCAGGGCTAGCGGGGGTTCCACCTACGAGCAGTACTTC,CASRARASGGSTYEQYF
-,13,-,TRBJ1-3,TRBV18,TGTGCCAGTCGATTAGGGGTTGGAAACACCATATATTTT,CASRLGVGNTIYF
-,13,-,TRBJ2-2,TRBV2,TGTGCCAGCAGTGATGAGGGGGACGGGGAGCTGTTTTTT,CASSDEGDGELFF
TRBD2,17,-,TRBJ2-1,TRBV7-3,TGTGCCAGCAGCTATGGGTTAGCGGGAGTTCCCGGCAATGAGCAGTTCTTC,CASSYGLAGVPGNEQFF
TRBD2,14,-,TRBJ2-2,TRBV19,TGTGCCAGTGGAAGCGGGAGGAACACCGGGGAGCTGTTTTTT,CASGSGRNTGELFF
-,12,-,TRBJ1-1,TRBV2,TGTGCCAGCATAGGGGAAGGCGCTGAAGCTTTCTTT,CASIGEGAEAFF
-,13,-,TRBJ1-1,TRBV5-1,TGCGCCAGCAGCTTGGGCGTGAACACTGAAGCTTTCTTT,CASSLGVNTEAFF
TRBD2,15,-,TRBJ2-3,TRBV24-1,TGTGCCACCGGGTCGACTAGCGGGAACACAGATACGCAGTATTTT,CATGSTSGNTDTQYF
TRBD1,14,-,TRBJ1-1,TRBV12-5,TGTGCTAGTGGTTTGCACGACAGGGTGACTGAAGCTTTCTTT,CASGLHDRVTEAFF
-,14,-,TRBJ2-3,TRBV7-3,TGTGCCAGCAGCTTAAGCGGGTTTCCAGATACGCAGTATTTT,CASSLSGFPDTQYF
TRBD1,12,-,TRBJ1-2,TRBV5-1,TGCGCCGGACAGGGGAACGAGGCTGGCTACACCTTC,CAGQGNEAGYTF
-,16,-,TRBJ2-1,TRBV7-6,TGTGCCAGCAGCTTTGGGGGGAGCGGGTTATTTGGTGAGCAGTTCTTC,CASSFGGSGLFGEQFF
-,16,-,TRBJ2-1,TRBV5-4,TGTGCCAGCAGCTTGGGGACAGCGAGAGTTGTCAATGAGCAGTTCTTC,CASSLGTARVVNEQFF
TRBD2,13,-,TRBJ2-5,TRBV29-1,TGCAGCGCCGAACTAGCGGTCCGTGGGACCCAGTACTTC,CSAELAVRGTQYF
TRBD2,15,-,TRBJ2-7,TRBV20-1,TGCAGTGCTAGTGGGCTAGCGGGAGCCAGATACGAGCAGTACTTC,CSASGLAGARYEQYF
-,13,-,TRBJ2-5,TRBV21-1,TGTGCCAGCAGCAAAGGGAGGGGAGAGACCCAGTACTTC,CASSKGRGETQYF
-,15,-,TRBJ1-3,TRBV9,TGTGCCAGCAGCGTAATGGGAGTCTCTGGAAACACCATATATTTT,CASSVMGVSGNTIYF
-,12,-,TRBJ1-2,TRBV2,TGTGCCAGCAGTCGACATACCTATGGCTACACCTTC,CASSRHTYGYTF
TRBD2,16,-,TRBJ2-5,TRBV19,TGTGCCAGTAGTATTCGGGGTAGCGGGATCCGAGAGACCCAGTACTTC,CASSIRGSGIRETQYF
TRBD2,14,-,TRBJ2-1,TRBV12-5,TGTGCTAGTGGTCTAGGGACTAGCTACAATGAGCAGTTCTTC,CASGLGTSYNEQFF
TRBD2,16,-,TRBJ2-7,TRBV9,TGTGCCAGCAGCCCATTAGGTTTAGCGGGAGCGGGGGAGCAGTACTTC,CASSPLGLAGAGEQYF
-,12,-,TRBJ2-7,TRBV7-8,TGTGCCAGCAGCCAACTAGCTTCCGAGCAGTACTTC,CASSQLASEQYF
-,17,few,TRBJ1-5,TRBV6-2/TRBV6-3,TGTGCCAGCAGTTCCCTGGACAGAAAAGTTAGCAATCAGCCCCAGCATTTT,CASSSLDRKVSNQPQHF
TRBD1,17,-,TRBJ2-6,TRBV4-2,TGTGCCAGCAGCCCGCCGACAGGGAGCTCTGGGGCCAACGTCCTGACTTTC,CASSPPTGSSGANVLTF
TRBD1,16,-,TRBJ1-6,TRBV5-1,TGCGCCAGCAGCTTGGATGGACAGGGTACGGATTCACCCCTCCACTTT,CASSLDGQGTDSPLHF
-,14,-,TRBJ1-2,TRBV6-6,TGTGCCAGCAGACGACACTTCCTTAACTATGGCTACACCTTC,CASRRHFLNYGYTF
-,16,-,TRBJ2-1,TRBV4-2,TGTGCCAGCAGCCAACGTTACGGGACAACCTACAATGAGCAGTTCTTC,CASSQRYGTTYNEQFF
-,14,-,TRBJ1-2,TRBV19,TGTGCCAGTAGTACAAACCAGGGTCTCGACGGCTACACCTTC,CASSTNQGLDGYTF
-,12,once,TRBJ1-1,TRBV29-1,TGCAGCGTTGAAGACAAGGGGAATGAAGCTTTCTTT,CSVEDKGNEAFF
TRBD1,15,-,TRBJ2-3,TRBV24-1,TGTGCCACCAGTGACCAATACAGGGGCCCAGATACGCAGTATTTT,CATSDQYRGPDTQYF
-,13,-,TRBJ1-5,TRBV21-1,TGTGCCAGCAGCCCACAAGACAATCAGCCCCAGCATTTT,CASSPQDNQPQHF
TRBD2,16,once,TRBJ2-7,TRBV18,TGTGCCAGCTCACCTCGGGACTACACGAGCTCCTACGAGCAGTACTTC,CASSPRDYTSSYEQYF
TRBD1,15,-,TRBJ1-4,TRBV27,TGTGCCAGCAGTTTGGTGGGACAGGGGAATGAAAAACTGTTTTTT,CASSLVGQGNEKLFF
-,12,-,TRBJ2-7,TRBV27,TGTGCCAGCAGTTTGCAGGGAGGCGAGCAGTACTTC,CASSLQGGEQYF
TRBD1,14,-,TRBJ2-7,TRBV7-2,TGTGCCAGCAGCTTAGGGACAGGGGCCTACGAGCAGTACTTC,CASSLGTGAYEQYF
-,15,-,TRBJ1-2,TRBV27,TGTGCCAGCAGCCCCCTGGCATGGCGGGCACGGGGCTACACCTTC,CASSPLAWRARGYTF
TRBD2,14,-,TRBJ2-7,TRBV18,TGTGCCAGCTCACCGGCGGGAGGGGCGGACGAGCAGTACTTC,CASSPAGGADEQYF
-,17,-,TRBJ2-3,TRBV18,TGTGCCAGCTCCCCCCTCGGAGTCAAAGCCTTGTTAGATACGCAGTATTTT,CASSPLGVKALLDTQYF
-,17,-,TRBJ2-3,TRBV21-1,TGTGCCAGCTGCAAAGTATCTAGCGGGAGGGTTGCAGATACGCAGTATTTT,CASCKVSSGRVADTQYF
-,14,few,TRBJ2-5,TRBV14,TGTGCCAGCAGCCAAACCCCGCTCAGGGCGACCCAGTACTTC,CASSQTPLRATQYF
-,15,-,TRBJ1-4,TRBV15,TGTGCCACCAGCAGAGATAGCCCGGGTAATGAAAAACTGTTTTTT,CATSRDSPGNEKLFF
-,14,-,TRBJ1-1,TRBV28,TGTGCCAGCAGTTCCATGGGGGGGAACACTGAAGCTTTCTTT,CASSSMGGNTEAFF
TRBD2,19,-,TRBJ2-1,TRBV7-9,TGTGCCAGCAGCTTCGTAAGACTAGCGGGAGTAGGGTCCTACAATGAGCAGTTCTTC,CASSFVRLAGVGSYNEQFF
TRBD1,16,-,TRBJ1-4,TRBV5-1,TGCGCCAGCAGCTTGGCCACAGGGGGCGGGCGTGAAAAACTGTTTTTT,CASSLATGGGREKLFF
TRBD2,19,-,TRBJ2-5,TRBV27,TGTGCCAGCAGTTTATGGGGGACTAGCGGGAGGACCCGGGGAGAGACCCAGTACTTC,CASSLWGTSGRTRGETQYF